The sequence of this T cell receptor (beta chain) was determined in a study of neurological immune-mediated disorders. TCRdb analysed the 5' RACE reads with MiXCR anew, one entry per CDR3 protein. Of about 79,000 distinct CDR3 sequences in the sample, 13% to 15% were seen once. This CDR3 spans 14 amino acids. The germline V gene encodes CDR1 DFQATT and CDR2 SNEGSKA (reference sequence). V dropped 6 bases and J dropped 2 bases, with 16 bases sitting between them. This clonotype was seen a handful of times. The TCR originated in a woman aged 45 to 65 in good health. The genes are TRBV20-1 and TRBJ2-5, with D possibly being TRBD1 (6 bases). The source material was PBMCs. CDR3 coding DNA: TGCAGTGCGGCCCACGGACAGTTACAAGAGACCCAGTACTTC. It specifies CSAAHGQLQETQYF.